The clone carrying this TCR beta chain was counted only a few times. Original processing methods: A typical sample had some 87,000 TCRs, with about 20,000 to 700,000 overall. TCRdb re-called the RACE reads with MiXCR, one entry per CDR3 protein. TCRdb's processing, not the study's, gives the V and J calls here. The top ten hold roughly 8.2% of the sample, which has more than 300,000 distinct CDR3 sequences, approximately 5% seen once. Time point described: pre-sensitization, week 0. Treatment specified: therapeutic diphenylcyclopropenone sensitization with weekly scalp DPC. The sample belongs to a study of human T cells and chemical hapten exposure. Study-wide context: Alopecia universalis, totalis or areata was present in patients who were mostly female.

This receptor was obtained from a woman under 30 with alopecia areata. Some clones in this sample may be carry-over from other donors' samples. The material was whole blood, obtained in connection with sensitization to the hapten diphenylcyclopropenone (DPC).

The CDR3 loop reads CASSQGAGRPGEQYF. The DNA for the CDR3 is TGCGCCAGCAGCCAAGGGGCAGGGAGGCCGGGGGAGCAGTACTTC. This sequence joins TRBV4-3 and TRBJ2-7; TRBD2 might be the D (6 bases). Germline assignment: CDR1 LGHNA and CDR2 YSLEER. The CDR3 contains 15 residues. Between the trimmed V and J ends, which lost 1 base and 7 bases, there was a span of 17 bases.